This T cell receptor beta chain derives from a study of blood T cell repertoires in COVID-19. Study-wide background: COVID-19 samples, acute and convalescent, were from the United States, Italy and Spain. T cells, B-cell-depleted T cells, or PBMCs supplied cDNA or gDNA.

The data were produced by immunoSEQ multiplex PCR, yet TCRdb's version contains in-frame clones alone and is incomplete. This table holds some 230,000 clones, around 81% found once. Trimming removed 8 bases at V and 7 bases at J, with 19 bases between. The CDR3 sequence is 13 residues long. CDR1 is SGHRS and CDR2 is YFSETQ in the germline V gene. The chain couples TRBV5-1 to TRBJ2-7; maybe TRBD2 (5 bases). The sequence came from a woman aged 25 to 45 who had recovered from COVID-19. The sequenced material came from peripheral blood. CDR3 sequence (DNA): TGCGCCAGTACTACGGGGTTCGGGAAGGAGCAGTACTTC. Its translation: CASTTGFGKEQYF.